The 14 T cell receptor beta chains given below trace back to one sample, sequenced in a study of blood T cell repertoires in COVID-19. The assay was immunoSEQ multiplex PCR, and TCRdb's table has in-frame clones only and misses some. Here the sample spans 150,000 to 200,000 clones, roughly nine tenths being singletons. Sample: peripheral blood. Receptors originate from a woman aged 65 to 85 with acute or convalescent COVID-19.

DNA of the CDR3: TGTGCCAGCAGCCCAGTAGCCAGGGTTGGATCACCCCTCCACTTT. This gives the protein CASSPVARVGSPLHF. The chain is built from TRBV7-2 and TRBJ1-6; D is possibly TRBD1 (5 bases). Trimming stripped 5 bases from V and 10 bases from J, with 18 bases between. Germline values: CDR1 SGHTA, CDR2 FQGNSA. The CDR3 extends over 15 amino acids.

The genes are TRBV14 and TRBJ2-5; D is uncertain. The CDR3 runs 13 residues. The germline V gene encodes CDR1 SGHDN and CDR2 FVKESK. V was pared by 3 bases and J by 1 base, with 6 bases between. In DNA, the CDR3 is TGTGCCAGCAGCCATCGGAGCCAAGAGACCCAGTACTTC. This codes for CASSHRSQETQYF.

The chain joins TRBV5-4 to TRBJ2-3; possibly TRBD2 for D (5 bases). This CDR3 comprises 15 residues. The germline V gene encodes CDR1 SGHNT and CDR2 YYREEE (reference sequence). The germline V and J ends were trimmed by 2 bases and 2 bases, with 12 bases remaining between them. The CDR3 region has the DNA TGTGCCAGCAGCTTTGGCGGACTCAACACAGATACGCAGTATTTT. It is translated as CASSFGGLNTDTQYF.

This chain joins TRBV5-5 and TRBJ1-1, with D maybe TRBD1 (6 bases). CDR3 length: 15 residues. CDR1 SGHKS and CDR2 YYEKEE come from the germline V gene (reference sequence). Between the trimmed V and J ends, which lost 0 bases and 3 bases, there was a span of 12 bases. The CDR3 region is CASSLAGAVDTEAFF. The DNA of the CDR3 is TGTGCCAGCAGCTTGGCAGGGGCGGTTGACACTGAAGCTTTCTTT. The full variable domain, with the rest looked up from reference TRBV5-5 and TRBJ1-1, is DAGVTQSPTHLIKTRGQQVTLRCSPISGHKSVSWYQQVLGQGPQFIFQYYEKEERGRGNFPDRFSARQFPNYSSELNVNALLLGDSALYLCASSLAGAVDTEAFFGQGTRLTVV.

The chain combines TRBV6-5 with TRBJ2-1; D is undetermined. The V gene lost 5 bases and the J gene lost 10 bases, with 12 bases spanning the gap. Germline V gene lookup returns CDR1 MNHEY and CDR2 SVGAGI. The CDR3 is made up of 12 amino acids. This CDR3 is CASSTNPREQFF. For the CDR3, the DNA is TGTGCCAGCAGTACGAACCCGAGGGAGCAGTTCTTC.

The V call is TRBV25-1, the J call TRBJ1-1; D remains unclear. The V and J ends lost 2 bases and 4 bases respectively, with 11 bases between them. Germline V gene lookup returns CDR1 MGHDK and CDR2 SYGVNS. The CDR3 is 14 amino acids. CDR3: CASSERGLGTEAFF. The CDR3, as DNA: TGTGCCAGCAGTGAACGCGGCTTAGGCACTGAAGCTTTCTTT.

V gene TRBV6-1 combines with J gene TRBJ1-5; TRBD1 matches 7 bases. The CDR3 has 16 residues. Germline trimming cut 4 bases from V and 0 bases from J; bases unmatched to any gene: 6. Germline-derived CDR1 and CDR2 are MNHNS and SASEGT. Here the CDR3 reads CASSGRQGFSNQPQHF. The CDR3 region has the DNA TGTGCCAGCAGTGGGAGACAGGGCTTTAGCAATCAGCCCCAGCATTTT.

This clone showed up just once. This chain links TRBV12-3 or TRBV12-4 with TRBJ2-2; D is ambiguous. This CDR3 comprises 12 residues. V was shortened by 6 bases and J by 5 bases, with 7 bases between the two germline ends. DNA for the CDR3: TGTGCCAGCAGCCCCCTGACCGGGGAGCTGTTTTTT. Its protein product is CASSPLTGELFF.

The gene calls are TRBV28 and TRBJ1-1; 7 nucleotides align to TRBD1. The germline V gene encodes CDR1 MDHEN and CDR2 SYDVKM. The CDR3 sequence is 15 residues long. With V trimmed by 7 bases and J by 1 base, 9 bases remained unmatched. CDR3 coding DNA: TGTGCCAGCAAGGGCTCAGGGGGTCGGAACACTGAAGCTTTCTTT. It codes for CASKGSGGRNTEAFF.

The genes are TRBV5-6 and TRBJ2-3; D is uncertain. Germline V gene sequence: CDR1 SGHDT, CDR2 YYEEEE. This CDR3 contains 13 residues. With 1 base removed from V and 6 bases from J, the gap between germline ends came to 9 bases. CDR3 region: CASSLFLSDTQYF. The CDR3 DNA sequence: TGTGCCAGCAGCTTGTTTCTTTCCGATACGCAGTATTTT.

This clone was detected only a few times. The gene calls are TRBV9 and TRBJ1-2; 11 bases are a match to TRBD1. The CDR3 has 14 residues. J gave up 7 bases and V 0 bases, and 2 bases lay outside the gene matches. Looked up from germline, CDR1 is SGDLS and CDR2 is YYNGEE. The CDR3 here is CASSVDGQGAGYTF. The DNA of the CDR3 is TGTGCCAGCAGCGTAGACGGACAGGGGGCTGGCTACACCTTC.

The J gene is TRBJ1-1, the V gene TRBV10-1, with D unresolved. This CDR3 has 13 residues. V was clipped by 6 bases and J by 8 bases, with 16 bases between them. Looked up from germline, CDR1 is WNHNN and CDR2 is SYGVQD (reference sequence). CDR3 amino acids: CASRSNTRSEAFF. The CDR3 coding sequence is TGCGCCAGCAGATCAAATACTCGGTCGGAAGCTTTCTTT.

J is TRBJ1-2 and V is TRBV12-5; tentative D call: TRBD1 (6 bases). Germline V gives CDR1 LGHNT, CDR2 FRNRAP. The length of the CDR3 is 18 residues. V was shortened by 3 bases and J by 3 bases, with 23 bases between the two germline ends. The CDR3 region is CASGFSTGGQWVYYGYTF. CDR3 DNA: TGTGCTAGTGGTTTCTCAACCGGGGGGCAGTGGGTGTACTATGGCTACACCTTC.

The CDR3, as DNA: TGTGCCAGCAGCTTAGCTAGAAGTGAGGACGAGCAGTACTTC. Residues: CASSLARSEDEQYF. This chain uses TRBV7-9 with TRBJ2-7; D gene uncertain. V lost 0 bases and J 5 bases, leaving 11 bases between the germline ends. Germline CDR1 SEHNR, CDR2 FQNEAQ (reference sequence). This CDR3 is built from 14 residues.